Following are 30 T cell receptor beta chains from one sample sequenced in a study of T cell responses to AZD1222 COVID-19 vaccine. Generated by immunoSEQ multiplex PCR, the TCRdb table keeps only in-frame clones and is missing some. This table has about 120,000 clones, more than 80% appearing once. The starting material was peripheral blood, obtained on day 0 of AZD1222 vaccination. The receptors were gathered from an adult in good health.

The gene calls are TRBV14 and TRBJ2-3, with 7 positions matching TRBD1. The CDR3 has 15 residues. The J segment lost 4 bases and the V segment lost 0 bases, leaving 4 bases of the junction unmatched. The germline gives CDR1 SGHDN, CDR2 FVKESK. The chain's CDR3 is CASSQEQGWADTQYF. DNA of the CDR3: TGTGCCAGCAGCCAAGAACAGGGGTGGGCAGATACGCAGTATTTT.

The J gene is TRBJ2-3, the V gene TRBV6-4, with D unclear. Germline V gene sequence: CDR1 MRHNA, CDR2 SNTAGT. V lost 1 base, J lost 0 bases, and 8 bases lay in between. This CDR3 is 15 amino acids long. The CDR3 DNA is TGTGCCAGCAGTGACTTCGCGGCAAGCACAGATACGCAGTATTTT. The encoded protein is CASSDFAASTDTQYF.

The chain couples TRBV9 to TRBJ2-1; no clear D. V gave up 0 bases and J gave up 8 bases, with 12 bases separating them. This CDR3 is 14 amino acids long. The V gene's germline CDR1 is SGDLS and CDR2 YYNGEE. The CDR3 spells CASSVVPLSHEQFF. CDR3 nucleotide sequence: TGTGCCAGCAGCGTAGTACCACTGTCCCATGAGCAGTTCTTC.

The V gene is TRBV18, the J gene TRBJ2-3; TRBD2 matches 11 bases. The CDR3 runs 15 residues. Germline CDR1 and CDR2: KGHSH and LQKENI. V was pared by 8 bases and J by 1 base, with 5 bases of the junction left unmatched. CDR3 nucleotides: TGTGCCAGCCCGGGACTAGCGGAACGCACAGATACGCAGTATTTT. As protein: CASPGLAERTDTQYF.

CDR3 nucleotides: TGTGCCAGCAACAGGGGGCGAGCCGATCAGCCCCAGCATTTT. Its translation: CASNRGRADQPQHF. The chain carries TRBV9 and TRBJ1-5, with TRBD1 identical over 9 bases. In germline, CDR1 is SGDLS, CDR2 YYNGEE. This CDR3 region has 14 residues. The junction had 6 bases not matched to a gene; V was cut back by 6 bases and J by 5 bases.

The chain combines TRBV6-5 with TRBJ2-7, with 10 bases fitting TRBD1. V gave up 7 bases and J gave up 2 bases; unmatched junction bases: 8. The CDR3 consists of 15 residues. Germline loops: CDR1 MNHEY, CDR2 SVGAGI. Written as DNA, the CDR3 is TGTGCCAGCACCACCGGGACAGGGGCTCCCTACGAGCAGTACTTC. Its protein is CASTTGTGAPYEQYF.

The chain carries TRBV9 and TRBJ2-7; 12 bases align to TRBD1. This CDR3 is built from 17 residues. Germline V gene lookup returns CDR1 SGDLS and CDR2 YYNGEE. V was pared by 4 bases and J by 4 bases, with 12 bases of the junction left unmatched. CDR3 region: CASSSRPGQGAKYEQYF. CDR3 nucleotide sequence: TGTGCCAGCAGCTCCCGCCCGGGACAGGGGGCAAAGTACGAGCAGTACTTC.

The V call is TRBV12-3 or TRBV12-4, the J call TRBJ2-7, with D tentatively TRBD1 or TRBD2 (6 bases each). V was pared by 8 bases and J by 2 bases, with 10 bases between. The CDR3 has 12 residues. This CDR3 reads CASGRTAYEQYF. The CDR3 coding sequence is TGTGCCAGCGGGAGGACAGCCTACGAGCAGTACTTC.

J is TRBJ2-1 and V is TRBV4-1, with 7 bases that match TRBD2. Germline V gene data show CDR1 as MGHRA and CDR2 as YSYEKL. V lost 0 bases and J lost 4; bases outside the gene matches: 6. CDR3 length equals 16 residues. CDR3 amino acids: CASSQEARGGYNEQFF. The CDR3, as DNA: TGCGCCAGCAGCCAAGAAGCCCGCGGGGGATACAATGAGCAGTTCTTC.

V is TRBV11-3 and J is TRBJ2-7; D gene unclear. The CDR3 sequence is 13 residues long. Trimming stripped 2 bases from V and 1 base from J, with 6 bases between. CDR1 and CDR2 from the germline V gene are SGHNT and YENEEA. The CDR3 is CASSLTQSYEQYF. CDR3 DNA: TGTGCCAGCAGCTTAACGCAATCCTACGAGCAGTACTTC. Full variable domain (rest looked up from reference TRBV11-3 and TRBJ2-7): EAGVVQSPRYKIIEKKQPVAFWCNPISGHNTLYWYLQNLGQGPELLIRYENEEAVDDSQLPKDRFSAERLKGVDSTLKIQPAELGDSAVYLCASSLTQSYEQYFGPGTRLTVT.

V usage is TRBV27 and J usage is TRBJ2-7; D gene unclear. In germline, CDR1 is MNHEY, CDR2 SMNVEV (reference sequence). The CDR3 runs to 17 residues. V lost 6 bases and J lost 6, with 27 bases in between. This CDR3 reads CASSNTKGRPGFGEQYF. The CDR3 coding sequence is TGTGCCAGCAGCAACACCAAAGGACGGCCCGGTTTCGGCGAGCAGTACTTC.

This clone was detected only once. J is TRBJ1-1 and V is TRBV28; D is unresolved. CDR1 MDHEN and CDR2 SYDVKM come from the germline V gene. The CDR3 extends over 14 amino acids. V was trimmed by 5 bases and J by 6 bases, leaving 16 bases between them. The CDR3 region is CASSENPARSEAFF. In DNA form, the CDR3 reads TGTGCCAGCAGTGAGAACCCTGCGCGATCTGAAGCTTTCTTT.

In this sample, this clone turned up once. The J gene is TRBJ2-3, the V gene TRBV9, with 7 positions matching TRBD2. Germline CDR1 and CDR2: SGDLS and YYNGEE. The V and J ends lost 3 bases and 0 bases, in that order; junction bases with no gene match: 4. The CDR3 contains 15 residues. In DNA, the CDR3 is TGTGCCAGCAGCGATGGGACTACCAGCACAGATACGCAGTATTTT. Protein: CASSDGTTSTDTQYF.

The chain has TRBV28 and TRBJ2-7, with D unresolved. The ends were cut back, 1 base at V and 6 bases at J, with 7 bases in the middle. This CDR3 has 12 residues. Germline V gene data show CDR1 as MDHEN and CDR2 as SYDVKM. CDR3 sequence reads: CASSLFRSEQYF. In DNA, the CDR3 is TGTGCCAGCAGTTTATTTCGGAGCGAGCAGTACTTC.

Only a few counts were recorded for this clone. The rearrangement joins TRBV7-9 to TRBJ1-1, with D perhaps TRBD1 (5 bases). V was shortened by 6 bases and J by 0 bases, with 11 bases between the two germline ends. CDR1 is SEHNR, CDR2 FQNEAQ, per germline (reference sequence). This CDR3 has 14 residues. The CDR3 loop is CASRMAGLNTEAFF. The CDR3 bases are TGTGCCAGCAGGATGGCAGGGTTGAACACTGAAGCTTTCTTT.

The chain employs TRBV6-5 and TRBJ1-1, with 8 bases that match TRBD1. Germline CDR1 is MNHEY and CDR2 is SVGAGI. Trimming at V came to 2 bases and at J to 1 base, leaving 3 bases not matched to a gene. The CDR3 extends over 15 amino acids. The CDR3 protein is CASSYGQGANTEAFF. The CDR3 DNA reads as TGTGCCAGCAGTTACGGGCAGGGGGCGAACACTGAAGCTTTCTTT.

This chain connects TRBV27 to TRBJ1-1, with TRBD1 identical over 7 bases. Unmatched junction bases numbered 9, after V lost 6 bases and J lost 8 bases. Germline CDR1 is MNHEY and CDR2 is SMNVEV (reference sequence). CDR3 length: 13 amino acids. The CDR3 reads CASRLTGTLEAFF. The CDR3, as DNA: TGTGCCAGCAGATTGACAGGGACTCTCGAAGCTTTCTTT.

The chain uses TRBV5-6 and TRBJ1-5; D is ambiguous. The CDR3 covers 13 residues. Germline-derived CDR1 and CDR2 are SGHDT and YYEEEE. Trimming left V 0 bases short and J 4 bases short, with 5 bases between. CDR3 loop: CASSLARNQPQHF. Here the CDR3 DNA reads TGTGCCAGCAGCTTGGCTAGGAATCAGCCCCAGCATTTT.

In DNA form, the CDR3 reads TGTGCCAGCACCAGCGGTGAGACAGGGCCCGAAAAACTGTTTTTT. Translating gives CASTSGETGPEKLFF. The chain is built from TRBV3-1 (or the pseudogene TRBV3-2) and TRBJ1-4; 7 nucleotides line up with TRBD1. Germline trimming cut 7 bases from V and 8 bases from J; bases unmatched to any gene: 13. The germline gives CDR1 LGHDT, CDR2 YNNKEL (reference sequence). CDR3 length: 15 amino acids.

The chain couples TRBV19 to TRBJ2-1, with D hard to call. Per the germline V gene, CDR1 is LNHDA and CDR2 is SQIVND (reference sequence). The CDR3 sequence is 12 residues long. Trimming removed 1 base at V and 5 bases at J, with 3 bases between. CDR3 sequence (DNA): TGTGCCAGTAGTATAGGCCACAATGAGCAGTTCTTC. Protein sequence: CASSIGHNEQFF.

The V and J genes are TRBV30 and TRBJ1-6, with TRBD1 as a possible D gene (6 bases). CDR3 length equals 19 residues. CDR1 is GTSNPN, CDR2 SVGIG, per germline (reference sequence). V lost 0 bases and J 4 bases, leaving 22 bases between the germline ends. The CDR3 DNA is TGTGCCTGGAGTGTTTATCTTTTTCGGACGGACAGTTATAATTCACCCCTCCACTTT. Translating it yields CAWSVYLFRTDSYNSPLHF.

CDR3 loop: CAISESTIDSYYGYTF. The CDR3 nucleotides are TGTGCCATCAGTGAGTCGACTATCGACAGTTACTATGGCTACACCTTC. The rearrangement uses TRBV10-3 and TRBJ1-2; D is possibly TRBD1 (5 bases). Trimming removed 0 bases at V and 3 bases at J, with 14 bases between. The germline gives CDR1 ENHRY, CDR2 SYGVKD. This CDR3 region has 16 residues.

This chain joins TRBV12-3 or TRBV12-4 and TRBJ2-1, with a weak D call TRBD2 (6 bases). CDR3 length equals 12 residues. Trimming stripped 1 base from V and 13 bases from J, with 11 bases between. The CDR3 DNA reads TGTGCCAGCAGTTTAGGACTAGTCCCTCAGTTCTTC. Its translation: CASSLGLVPQFF.

CDR3 sequence: CASSIGASGTYEQYF. Written as DNA, the CDR3 is TGTGCCAGTAGTATAGGTGCTAGCGGGACTTACGAGCAGTACTTC. The chain joins TRBV19 to TRBJ2-7; the match to TRBD2 covers 9 bases. The V gene end was trimmed by 1 base and the J gene end by 4 bases; junction bases not matched to a gene: 5. The CDR3 loop spans 15 amino acids. Germline values: CDR1 LNHDA, CDR2 SQIVND (reference sequence). Filled out from reference TRBV19 and TRBJ2-7, the complete variable domain reads DGGITQSPKYLFRKEGQNVTLSCEQNLNHDAMYWYRQDPGQGLRLIYYSQIVNDFQKGDIAEGYSVSREKKESFPLTVTSAQKNPTAFYLCASSIGASGTYEQYFGPGTRLTVT.

The chain carries TRBV6-5 and TRBJ1-2; tentative D call: TRBD1 (6 bases). The CDR3 extends over 15 amino acids. The V gene's germline CDR1 is MNHEY and CDR2 SVGAGI. The germline V and J ends were trimmed by 10 bases and 4 bases, with 22 bases remaining between them. CDR3 amino acids: CATRPGQKNFYGYTF. The CDR3 region has the DNA TGTGCCACCCGCCCTGGACAGAAAAATTTCTATGGCTACACCTTC.

V and J are TRBV5-1 and TRBJ2-2; perhaps TRBD1 as D (5 bases). CDR1 SGHRS and CDR2 YFSETQ come from the germline V gene. CDR3 length equals 13 residues. V lost 2 bases and J 6 bases, leaving 8 bases between the germline ends. In DNA form, the CDR3 reads TGCGCCAGCAGCTTAGGGGTCTCCGGGGAGCTGTTTTTT. Its protein is CASSLGVSGELFF.

The rearrangement joins TRBV6-2 or TRBV6-3 to TRBJ2-1; D might be TRBD2 (6 bases). Germline loops: CDR1 MNHEY, CDR2 SVGEGT. The V gene lost 6 bases and the J gene lost 8 bases, with 23 bases spanning the gap. The CDR3 consists of 16 residues. The CDR3 loop reads CASSSNTGVVSDEQFF. The CDR3 nucleotides read TGTGCCAGCAGCTCTAATACGGGAGTAGTTAGTGATGAGCAGTTCTTC.

The chain uses TRBV28 and TRBJ2-5; perhaps TRBD1 as D (6 bases). The CDR3 consists of 14 residues. V shed 5 bases and J shed 7 bases, with 17 bases lying between them. Germline V CDR1 and CDR2: MDHEN, SYDVKM. CDR3 DNA: TGTGCCAGCAGTCCCAGGGGAAGCCAGGGGACCCAGTACTTC. This translates into CASSPRGSQGTQYF.

The chain couples TRBV6-6 to TRBJ1-4; D gene uncertain. V lost 8 bases and J lost 2, with 15 bases in between. The CDR3 loop spans 15 amino acids. Germline CDR1 reads MNHNY; CDR2 reads SVGAGI (reference sequence). The CDR3 reads CASQPRGSTNEKLFF. In DNA form, the CDR3 reads TGTGCCAGCCAACCCAGAGGGTCGACTAATGAAAAACTGTTTTTT.

This chain uses TRBV7-9 with TRBJ2-1, with 10 nucleotides matching TRBD2. This CDR3 region has 19 residues. From germline, CDR1 is SEHNR and CDR2 FQNEAQ (reference sequence). V lost 4 bases to trimming and J lost 4 bases; unmatched junction nucleotides: 16. In DNA, the CDR3 is TGTGCCAGCAGCTACCCCTTAGACGGACTAGCGGAGATTTACAATGAGCAGTTCTTC. Translation: CASSYPLDGLAEIYNEQFF.